The 14 T cell receptor beta chains reported below all come from one sample, sequenced in a study of tissue T cells after allogeneic stem cell transplantation. Generated by immunoSEQ multiplex PCR, the TCRdb table keeps only in-frame clones and is missing some. The sample lists about 42,000 clones; around nine tenths were seen once. The sample in question was blood, obtained before transplantation. The source is a woman aged 35 to 70 who later had graft-versus-host disease after an allogeneic stem cell transplant.

J is TRBJ2-1 and V is TRBV18; 9 nucleotides line up with TRBD2. The CDR3 runs to 15 residues. Germline V CDR1 and CDR2: KGHSH, LQKENI. The trim removed 3 bases at V and 4 bases at J, leaving 4 bases unmatched. In DNA form, the CDR3 reads TGTGCCAGCTCACCCCGGACTAGCGAATACAATGAGCAGTTCTTC. This sequence encodes CASSPRTSEYNEQFF.

V and J are TRBV18 and TRBJ1-2; TRBD1 matches at 7 bases. CDR3 length equals 15 residues. Trimming took 3 bases from V and 7 from J; bases not matched to a gene: 11. Germline V CDR1 and CDR2: KGHSH, LQKENI. The CDR3: CASSPLRGPEAGYTF. CDR3 DNA: TGTGCCAGCTCACCCCTTAGGGGGCCCGAGGCTGGCTACACCTTC.

The chain combines TRBV3-1 (or the pseudogene TRBV3-2) with TRBJ1-5; a possible D gene is TRBD1 (5 bases). Between the trimmed V and J ends, which lost 4 bases and 1 base, there was a span of 11 bases. Germline values: CDR1 LGHDT, CDR2 YNNKEL (reference sequence). This CDR3 region has 15 residues. The DNA for the CDR3 is TGTGCCAGCAGCCCAGCATGGGGGAGCAATCAGCCCCAGCATTTT. Translation: CASSPAWGSNQPQHF.

The genes are TRBV7-9 and TRBJ1-2; perhaps TRBD1 as D (5 bases). Trimming cost V 5 bases and J 0 bases, with 10 bases left between them. Looked up from germline, CDR1 is SEHNR and CDR2 is FQNEAQ (reference sequence). The CDR3 totals 14 residues. For the CDR3, the DNA is TGTGCCAGCAGCGGTCTGACAGCTAACTATGGCTACACCTTC. Protein: CASSGLTANYGYTF. The variable domain in full, with the rest retrieved from reference TRBV7-9 and TRBJ1-2, is DTGVSQNPRHKITKRGQNVTFRCDPISEHNRLYWYRQTLGQGPEFLTYFQNEAQLEKSRLLSDRFSAERPKGSFSTLEIQRTEQGDSAMYLCASSGLTANYGYTFGSGTRLTVV.

The sample holds one count of this clone. The J gene is TRBJ2-1, the V gene TRBV6-1; D is possibly TRBD2 (6 bases). Trimming removed 6 bases from V and 5 bases from J, with 11 bases in between. The V gene's germline CDR1 is MNHNS and CDR2 SASEGT. There are 13 residues in the CDR3. CDR3 DNA sequence: TGTGCCAGCAGAATCGGGAGCAACAATGAGCAGTTCTTC. Its translation is CASRIGSNNEQFF.

A few counts support this clone. This chain connects TRBV4-2 to TRBJ1-3; TRBD1 matches at 7 bases. Trimming took 0 bases from V and 4 from J; bases not matched to a gene: 6. The CDR3 spans 16 residues. Per the germline V gene, CDR1 is LGHNA and CDR2 is YNFKEQ. CDR3 DNA: TGTGCCAGCAGCCAAGATCAGGGGGGAGGCGGAAACACCATATATTTT. It yields the protein CASSQDQGGGGNTIYF.

The V gene is TRBV24-1, the J gene TRBJ2-1; possible D gene TRBD2, 6 bases. V was pared by 11 bases and J by 4 bases, with 11 bases between. Germline V lookup: CDR1 KGHDR, CDR2 SFDVKD. This CDR3 region has 12 residues. Here the CDR3 DNA reads TGTGCCAGTAGCGGACTTTACAATGAGCAGTTCTTC. It codes for CASSGLYNEQFF.

The chain has TRBV5-1 and TRBJ2-2; 12 positions match TRBD2. This CDR3 comprises 16 residues. Germline-derived CDR1 and CDR2 are SGHRS and YFSETQ. Trimming took 3 bases from V and 5 from J; bases not matched to a gene: 5. The CDR3 DNA reads TGCGCCAGCAGCTCCCTGACTAGCGGGAGAACCGGGGAGCTGTTTTTT. Its protein is CASSSLTSGRTGELFF.

The genes are TRBV7-2 and TRBJ2-1, with D possibly being TRBD2 (7 bases). The ends were cut back, 5 bases at V and 9 bases at J, with 14 bases in the middle. The germline V gene has CDR1 SGHTA and CDR2 FQGNSA. This CDR3 spans 13 amino acids. The CDR3 sequence: CASSKGGGGEQFF. Here the CDR3 DNA reads TGTGCCAGCAGCAAGGGGGGGGGAGGTGAGCAGTTCTTC.

The chain uses TRBV4-2 and TRBJ1-2, with 8 positions matching TRBD1. Trimming took 1 base from V and 7 from J; bases not matched to a gene: 2. CDR1 and CDR2 (germline): LGHNA, YNFKEQ. The CDR3 covers 13 residues. Here the CDR3 reads CASSQGTGLGYTF. The DNA of the CDR3 is TGTGCCAGCAGCCAAGGGACAGGGCTTGGCTACACCTTC.

The chain couples TRBV28 to TRBJ2-1; D is possibly TRBD2 (6 bases). The germline V and J ends were trimmed by 4 bases and 8 bases, with 18 bases remaining between them. CDR1 is MDHEN, CDR2 SYDVKM, per germline. This CDR3 region has 15 residues. The CDR3 sequence is CASSSPTHREDEQFF. The CDR3 DNA sequence: TGTGCCAGCAGTTCCCCTACTCATAGGGAGGATGAGCAGTTCTTC.

The genes are TRBV29-1 and TRBJ2-3, with D uncertain. The CDR3 extends over 16 amino acids. CDR1 and CDR2 from the germline V gene are SQVTM and ANQGSEA. V shed 2 bases and J shed 0 bases, with 15 bases lying between them. CDR3 nucleotides: TGCAGCGTTGAAAAGAGGATGTTGACTAGCACAGATACGCAGTATTTT. It codes for CSVEKRMLTSTDTQYF.

This chain connects TRBV4-1 to TRBJ2-5; the match to TRBD2 covers 7 bases. Losses at the gene ends were 2 bases for V and 5 bases for J; bases not matched to a gene: 8. The V gene's germline CDR1 is MGHRA and CDR2 YSYEKL. This CDR3 spans 15 amino acids. CDR3 coding DNA: TGCGCCAGCAGCCAATCGCGGGAGCCCTCGGAGACCCAGTACTTC. Residues: CASSQSREPSETQYF.

This sequence joins TRBV9 and TRBJ2-1, with TRBD2 as a possible D gene (6 bases). V dropped 3 bases and J dropped 5 bases, with 12 bases sitting between them. The CDR3 loop spans 14 amino acids. CDR1 and CDR2 (germline): SGDLS, YYNGEE. As DNA, the CDR3 is TGTGCCAGCAGCGCCAGGACTACCAACAATGAGCAGTTCTTC. This codes for CASSARTTNNEQFF.